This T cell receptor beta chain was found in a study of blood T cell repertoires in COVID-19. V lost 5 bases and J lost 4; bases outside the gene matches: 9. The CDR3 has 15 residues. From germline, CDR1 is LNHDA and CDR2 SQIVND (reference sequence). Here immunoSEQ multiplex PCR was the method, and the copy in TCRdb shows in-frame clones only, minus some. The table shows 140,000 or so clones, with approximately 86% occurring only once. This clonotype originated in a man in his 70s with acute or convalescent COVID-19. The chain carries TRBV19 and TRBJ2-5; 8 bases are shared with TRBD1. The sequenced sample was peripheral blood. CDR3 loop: CASSRQDRARETQYF. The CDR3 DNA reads TGTGCCAGTAGTCGACAGGACAGGGCAAGAGAGACCCAGTACTTC.